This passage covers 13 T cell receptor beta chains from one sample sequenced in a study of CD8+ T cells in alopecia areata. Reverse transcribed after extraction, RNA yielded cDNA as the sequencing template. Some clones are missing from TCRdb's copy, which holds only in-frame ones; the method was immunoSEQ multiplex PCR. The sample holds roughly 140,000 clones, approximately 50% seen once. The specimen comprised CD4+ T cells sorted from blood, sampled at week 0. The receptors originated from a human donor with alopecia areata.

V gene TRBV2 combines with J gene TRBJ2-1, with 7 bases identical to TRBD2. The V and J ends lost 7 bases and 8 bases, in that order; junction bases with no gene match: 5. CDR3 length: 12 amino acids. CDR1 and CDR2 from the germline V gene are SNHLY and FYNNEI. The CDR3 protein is CASKAGLHEQFF. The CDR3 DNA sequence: TGTGCCAGCAAAGCGGGACTCCATGAGCAGTTCTTC.

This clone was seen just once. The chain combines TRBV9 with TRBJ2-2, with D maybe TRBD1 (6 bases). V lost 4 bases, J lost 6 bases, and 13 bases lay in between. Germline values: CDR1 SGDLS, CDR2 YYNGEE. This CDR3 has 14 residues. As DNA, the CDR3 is TGTGCCAGCAGCATTCAGGGGTACGCCGGGGAGCTGTTTTTT. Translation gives CASSIQGYAGELFF.

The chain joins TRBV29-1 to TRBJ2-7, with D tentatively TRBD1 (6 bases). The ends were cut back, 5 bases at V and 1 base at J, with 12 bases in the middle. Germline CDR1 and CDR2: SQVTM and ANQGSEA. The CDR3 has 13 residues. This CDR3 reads CSVKTGRSYEQYF. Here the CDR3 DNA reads TGCAGCGTTAAGACAGGTCGGTCCTACGAGCAGTACTTC.

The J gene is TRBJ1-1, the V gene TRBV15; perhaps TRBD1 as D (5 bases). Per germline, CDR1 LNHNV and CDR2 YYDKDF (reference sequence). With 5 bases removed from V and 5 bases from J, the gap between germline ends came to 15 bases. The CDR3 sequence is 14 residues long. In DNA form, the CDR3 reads TGTGCCACCAGCCGCCGGGGGTCAAATACTGAAGCTTTCTTT. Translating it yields CATSRRGSNTEAFF. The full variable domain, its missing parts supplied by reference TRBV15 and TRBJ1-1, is DAMVIQNPRYQVTQFGKPVTLSCSQTLNHNVMYWYQQKSSQAPKLLFHYYDKDFNNEADTPDNFQSRRPNTSFCFLDIRSPGLGDTAMYLCATSRRGSNTEAFFGQGTRLTVV.

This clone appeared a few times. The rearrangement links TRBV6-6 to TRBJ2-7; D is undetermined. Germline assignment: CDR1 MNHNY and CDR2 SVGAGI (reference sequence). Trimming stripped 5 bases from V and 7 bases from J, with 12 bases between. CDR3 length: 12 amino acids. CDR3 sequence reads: CASSDRPSEQYF. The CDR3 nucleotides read TGTGCCAGCAGTGACCGGCCTTCGGAGCAGTACTTC.

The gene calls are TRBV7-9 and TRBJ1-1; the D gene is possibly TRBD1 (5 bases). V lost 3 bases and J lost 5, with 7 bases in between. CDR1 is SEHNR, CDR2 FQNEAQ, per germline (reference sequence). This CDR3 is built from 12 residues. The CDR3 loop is CASSFGTTEAFF. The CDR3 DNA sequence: TGTGCCAGCAGCTTTGGGACTACTGAAGCTTTCTTT. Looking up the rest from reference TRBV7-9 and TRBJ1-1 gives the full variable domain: DTGVSQNPRHKITKRGQNVTFRCDPISEHNRLYWYRQTLGQGPEFLTYFQNEAQLEKSRLLSDRFSAERPKGSFSTLEIQRTEQGDSAMYLCASSFGTTEAFFGQGTRLTVV.

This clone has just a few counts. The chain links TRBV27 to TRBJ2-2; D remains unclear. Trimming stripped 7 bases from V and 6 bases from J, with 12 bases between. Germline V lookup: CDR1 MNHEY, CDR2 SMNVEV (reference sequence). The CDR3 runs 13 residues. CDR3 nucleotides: TGTGCCAGCATTCAAAAGGGTTCCGGGGAGCTGTTTTTT. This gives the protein CASIQKGSGELFF.

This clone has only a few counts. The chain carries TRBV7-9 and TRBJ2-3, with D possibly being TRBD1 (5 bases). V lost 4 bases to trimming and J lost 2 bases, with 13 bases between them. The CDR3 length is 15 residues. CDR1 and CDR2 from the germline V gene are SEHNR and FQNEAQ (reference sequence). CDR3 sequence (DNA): TGTGCCAGCAGCTCCGGCCAGGGCAACACAGATACGCAGTATTTT. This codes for CASSSGQGNTDTQYF. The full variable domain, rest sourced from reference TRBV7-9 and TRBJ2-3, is DTGVSQNPRHKITKRGQNVTFRCDPISEHNRLYWYRQTLGQGPEFLTYFQNEAQLEKSRLLSDRFSAERPKGSFSTLEIQRTEQGDSAMYLCASSSGQGNTDTQYFGPGTRLTVL.

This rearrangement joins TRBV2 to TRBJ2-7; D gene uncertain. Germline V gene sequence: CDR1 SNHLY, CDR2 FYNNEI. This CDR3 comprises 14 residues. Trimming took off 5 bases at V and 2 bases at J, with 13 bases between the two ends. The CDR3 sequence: CASSSDAEPYEQYF. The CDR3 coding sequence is TGTGCCAGCAGTAGCGACGCCGAGCCCTACGAGCAGTACTTC. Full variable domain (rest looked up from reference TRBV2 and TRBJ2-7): EPEVTQTPSHQVTQMGQEVILRCVPISNHLYFYWYRQILGQKVEFLVSFYNNEISEKSEIFDDQFSVERPDGSNFTLKIRSTKLEDSAMYFCASSSDAEPYEQYFGPGTRLTVT.

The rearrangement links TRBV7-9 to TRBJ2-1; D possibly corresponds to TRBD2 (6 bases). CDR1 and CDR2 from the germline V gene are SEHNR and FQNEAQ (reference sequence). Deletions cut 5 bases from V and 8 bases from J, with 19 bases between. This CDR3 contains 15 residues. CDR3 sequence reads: CASSELTSGSYEQFF. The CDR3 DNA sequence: TGTGCCAGCAGCGAGCTGACTTCCGGGAGCTATGAGCAGTTCTTC.

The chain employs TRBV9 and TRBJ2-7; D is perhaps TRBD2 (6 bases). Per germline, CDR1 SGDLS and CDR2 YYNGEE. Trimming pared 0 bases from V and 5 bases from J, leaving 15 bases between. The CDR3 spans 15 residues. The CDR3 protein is CASSVAWGGLDEQYF. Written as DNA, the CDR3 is TGTGCCAGCAGCGTAGCTTGGGGAGGTTTGGACGAGCAGTACTTC.

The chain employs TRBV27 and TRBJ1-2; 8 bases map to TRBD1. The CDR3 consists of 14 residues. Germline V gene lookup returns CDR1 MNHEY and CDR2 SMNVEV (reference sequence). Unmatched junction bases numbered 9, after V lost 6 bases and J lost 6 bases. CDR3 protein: CASRNAGGVNGYTF. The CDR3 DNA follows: TGTGCCAGCAGGAACGCAGGGGGCGTAAATGGCTACACCTTC.

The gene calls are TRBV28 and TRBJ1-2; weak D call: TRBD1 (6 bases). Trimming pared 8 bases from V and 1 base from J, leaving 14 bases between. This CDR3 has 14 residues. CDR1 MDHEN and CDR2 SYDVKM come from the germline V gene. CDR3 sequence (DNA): TGTGCCAGCTCCGGGGACATCAGTAACTATGGCTACACCTTC. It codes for CASSGDISNYGYTF.